One and the same sample provided the 32 T cell receptor beta chains below, sequenced in a study of blood T cells in healthy people across ages. With a J-beta primer mix and a sample-barcoded 5' primer, a second PCR ran about 7 to 12 cycles. TCRdb re-called the 5' RACE reads through MiXCR, storing one row per CDR3 protein. The sample records 2 million or so distinct CDR3 sequences, 40% to 55% being singletons. Sequencing input: blood. These receptors originate from a woman aged 40-49 years in good health.

This chain links TRBV7-3 with TRBJ2-3; no firm D call. Germline V gene data show CDR1 as SGHTA and CDR2 as FQGTGA. V was cut by 1 base and J by 1 base, with 12 bases left in between. The CDR3 contains 16 residues. The CDR3 bases are TGTGCCAGCAGCTTAAACTTAGCCTGGGGCACAGATACGCAGTATTTT. This sequence encodes CASSLNLAWGTDTQYF.

The V gene is TRBV11-2, the J gene TRBJ1-6; D perhaps matches TRBD1 (5 bases). Trimming shortened V by 2 bases and J by 7 bases, and 12 bases separated the two germline ends. The CDR3 is 15 residues long. Germline CDR1 and CDR2: SGHAT and FQNNGV. This CDR3 is CASSLHQGLNSPLHF. DNA of the CDR3: TGTGCCAGCAGCTTACACCAGGGCCTGAATTCACCCCTCCACTTT.

V is TRBV6-5 and J is TRBJ1-2; no definite D call. This CDR3 comprises 14 residues. Trimming stripped 6 bases from V and 0 bases from J, with 11 bases between. Germline-derived CDR1 and CDR2 are MNHEY and SVGAGI. In DNA form, the CDR3 reads TGTGCCAGCAGAAGGAGCGCGGCTAACTATGGCTACACCTTC. Protein: CASRRSAANYGYTF.

A note on this clonotype: An end of the junction differs from the germline gene, which may be a read error. CDR3 bases: TGTTCCAGCAGTTTTTTCGAGCTAGTCGATGAGCAGTTCTTC. Encoded protein: CSSSFFELVDEQFF. The chain has TRBV12-3 or TRBV12-4 and TRBJ2-1; D is unclear. The length of the CDR3 is 14 residues.

The chain has TRBV6-2 or TRBV6-3 and TRBJ1-1, with 8 bases lining up with TRBD1. CDR3 size: 12 residues. The V gene end was trimmed by 6 bases and the J gene end by 6 bases; junction bases not matched to a gene: 3. Germline-derived CDR1 and CDR2 are MNHEY and SVGEGT. DNA of the CDR3: TGTGCCAGCAGACAGGGACAGGCTGAAGCTTTCTTT. Translating it yields CASRQGQAEAFF.

The J gene is TRBJ2-6, the V gene TRBV19, with TRBD1 matching 7 bases. The CDR3 extends over 16 amino acids. CDR1 is LNHDA and CDR2 is SQIVND in the germline V gene (reference sequence). J gave up 0 bases and V 5 bases, and 4 bases lay outside the gene matches. Here the CDR3 reads CASSLPGGSGANVLTF. DNA of the CDR3: TGTGCCAGTAGTCTCCCAGGGGGCTCTGGGGCCAACGTCCTGACTTTC.

The genes are TRBV20-1 and TRBJ2-7; a possible D gene is TRBD1 (6 bases). Germline V gene lookup returns CDR1 DFQATT and CDR2 SNEGSKA (reference sequence). The CDR3 spans 14 residues. Trimming shortened V by 3 bases and J by 2 bases, and 14 bases separated the two germline ends. CDR3 bases: TGCAGTGCTAGTCCAGGGGCTTGTACCTACGAGCAGTACTTC. Translation: CSASPGACTYEQYF.

This clonotype was detected only a few times. The CDR3 nucleotides are TGCAGTGGGGAGACTAGCGGGGGGCTAGATACGCAGTATTTT. It codes for CSGETSGGLDTQYF. The chain recombines TRBV20-1 with TRBJ2-3, with TRBD2 matching over 13 bases. The junction had 6 bases not matched to a gene; V was cut back by 7 bases and J by 5 bases. The CDR3 spans 14 residues. CDR1 DFQATT and CDR2 SNEGSKA come from the germline V gene (reference sequence).

V usage is TRBV6-2 or TRBV6-3 and J usage is TRBJ1-5; no definite D call. V was cut by 1 base and J by 6 bases, with 10 bases left in between. The germline V gene has CDR1 MNHEY and CDR2 SVGEGT. This CDR3 is 14 amino acids long. The CDR3 region has the DNA TGTGCCAGCAGTTACTGGCGCGGGATTCAGCCCCAGCATTTT. Protein product: CASSYWRGIQPQHF.

The V and J genes are TRBV7-2 and TRBJ2-1; 9 positions match TRBD1. In germline, CDR1 is SGHTA, CDR2 FQGNSA. The V gene end was trimmed by 5 bases and the J gene end by 6 bases; junction bases not matched to a gene: 11. The CDR3 has 16 residues. CDR3 protein: CASSLRDRAWPNEQFF. In DNA, the CDR3 is TGTGCCAGCAGCCTGCGGGACAGGGCTTGGCCCAATGAGCAGTTCTTC.

CDR3 DNA: TGTGCCAGCAGCTTCTACGTGGCGGACGCCTACCGGTACTTC. Encoded protein: CASSFYVADAYRYF. The V and J genes are TRBV7-2 and TRBJ2-5; D is ambiguous. This CDR3 spans 14 amino acids. V gave up 3 bases and J gave up 13 bases, with 21 bases separating them. Germline lookup yields CDR1 SGHTA and CDR2 FQGNSA.

This clonotype was observed a few times. V usage is TRBV15 and J usage is TRBJ2-3; the D call may be TRBD1 or TRBD2 (5 bases each). V was shortened by 3 bases and J by 5 bases, with 12 bases between the two germline ends. From germline, CDR1 is LNHNV and CDR2 YYDKDF (reference sequence). This CDR3 is 14 amino acids long. The CDR3 DNA sequence: TGTGCCACCAGCAGGGATGGGGACGTAGATACGCAGTATTTT. Its translation: CATSRDGDVDTQYF.

The chain links TRBV6-2 or TRBV6-3 to TRBJ2-1, with 7 bases matching TRBD2. Trimming removed 2 bases from V and 2 bases from J; junction bases left unmatched: 3. The CDR3 runs 15 residues. Germline loops: CDR1 MNHEY, CDR2 SVGEGT. CDR3 protein: CASSYRGVTYNEQFF. The CDR3 DNA sequence: TGTGCCAGCAGTTACCGGGGGGTCACCTACAATGAGCAGTTCTTC.

The table lists this clonotype with a few counts. The rearrangement joins TRBV12-3 or TRBV12-4 to TRBJ1-5, with TRBD1 identical over 11 bases. The CDR3 is 15 residues long. With V trimmed by 5 bases and J by 6 bases, 6 bases remained unmatched. The CDR3 nucleotides are TGTGCCAGCAGTCCGGGACAGGGGGATGGTCAGCCCCAGCATTTT. Its translation is CASSPGQGDGQPQHF.

This clonotype has just one count. The chain has TRBV27 and TRBJ2-2; D is undetermined. The CDR3 is 16 residues long. Per the germline V gene, CDR1 is MNHEY and CDR2 is SMNVEV (reference sequence). The V and J ends lost 6 bases and 0 bases respectively, with 14 bases between them. DNA of the CDR3: TGTGCCAGCAGAAGTCAAGGGCCGACGAACACCGGGGAGCTGTTTTTT. Its protein is CASRSQGPTNTGELFF.

This clonotype appeared a few times. This chain uses TRBV6-2 or TRBV6-3 with TRBJ2-1; 7 bases are a match to TRBD2. The CDR3 has 15 residues. Germline V gene sequence: CDR1 MNHEY, CDR2 SVGEGT. The junction had 15 bases not matched to a gene; V was cut back by 7 bases and J by 9 bases. The CDR3 protein is CASKWLGGMGAEQFF. CDR3 DNA: TGTGCCAGCAAATGGCTGGGGGGGATGGGTGCTGAGCAGTTCTTC.

This clonotype was counted only a few times. The chain has TRBV6-1 and TRBJ2-7, with unresolved D. V lost 7 bases to trimming and J lost 2 bases, with 12 bases between them. There are 13 residues in the CDR3. Germline loops: CDR1 MNHNS, CDR2 SASEGT. CDR3 nucleotides: TGTGCCAGCAAAGCCTCTACCCCCTACGAGCAGTACTTC. This codes for CASKASTPYEQYF.

This clonotype was seen a handful of times. The chain employs TRBV7-2 and TRBJ2-4, with 9 nucleotides matching TRBD2. The CDR3 is 19 amino acids. In germline, CDR1 is SGHTA, CDR2 FQGNSA. After removal of 0 bases from V and 5 bases from J, the junction contained 14 bases not matched to a gene. Here the CDR3 DNA reads TGTGCCAGCAGCTTAGCCCCCCACCTTGCGGGGGGGCCTGAAAACATTCAGTACTTC. It encodes CASSLAPHLAGGPENIQYF. The whole variable domain, remainder taken from reference TRBV7-2 and TRBJ2-4, is GAGVSQSPSNKVTEKGKDVELRCDPISGHTALYWYRQSLGQGLEFLIYFQGNSAPDKSGLPSDRFSAERTGGSVSTLTIQRTQQEDSAVYLCASSLAPHLAGGPENIQYFGAGTRLSVL.

This clonotype was seen a handful of times. The V gene is TRBV20-1, the J gene TRBJ2-1; D may correspond to TRBD1 or TRBD2 (5 bases each). The CDR3 has 15 amino acids. Germline lookup yields CDR1 DFQATT and CDR2 SNEGSKA (reference sequence). Trimming took off 3 bases at V and 0 bases at J, with 12 bases between the two ends. For the CDR3, the DNA is TGCAGTGCTAGCTTTGGGGGAAGCTCCTACAATGAGCAGTTCTTC. Translating it yields CSASFGGSSYNEQFF.

The V and J genes are TRBV9 and TRBJ2-3, with TRBD2 identical over 10 bases. Germline V gives CDR1 SGDLS, CDR2 YYNGEE. Trimming removed 0 bases from V and 4 bases from J; junction bases left unmatched: 2. The CDR3 has 15 residues. For the CDR3, the DNA is TGTGCCAGCAGCGTAGGACTAGCGGGCCCAGATACGCAGTATTTT. As protein: CASSVGLAGPDTQYF.

This clonotype was recorded a few times. The rearrangement uses TRBV5-1 and TRBJ2-3; 8 bases line up with TRBD1. The CDR3 runs 15 residues. Germline lookup yields CDR1 SGHRS and CDR2 YFSETQ. V shed 5 bases, J shed 4 bases, and the junction held 9 bases outside the gene matches. Here the CDR3 DNA reads TGCGCCAGCAGACCCGGGACAGGATCCTCAGATACGCAGTATTTT. This translates into CASRPGTGSSDTQYF. The full variable domain, its missing parts supplied by reference TRBV5-1 and TRBJ2-3, is KAGVTQTPRYLIKTRGQQVTLSCSPISGHRSVSWYQQTPGQGLQFLFEYFSETQRNKGNFPGRFSGRQFSNSRSEMNVSTLELGDSALYLCASRPGTGSSDTQYFGPGTRLTVL.

This chain connects TRBV27 to TRBJ2-7; D not certain. Germline V lookup: CDR1 MNHEY, CDR2 SMNVEV (reference sequence). The CDR3 sequence is 11 residues long. Trimming stripped 8 bases from V and 3 bases from J, with 8 bases between. CDR3 loop: CASPTRYEQYF. The CDR3 DNA follows: TGTGCCAGCCCCACCCGCTACGAGCAGTACTTC.

This chain uses TRBV13 with TRBJ2-1, with D perhaps TRBD2 (6 bases). Per germline, CDR1 PRHDT and CDR2 FYEKMQ (reference sequence). Between the trimmed V and J ends, which lost 5 bases and 0 bases, there was a span of 20 bases. The CDR3 runs to 18 residues. CDR3 nucleotides: TGTGCCAGCAGCCCCCGTCTCAAGACTAGGAGCTCCTACAATGAGCAGTTCTTC. It yields the protein CASSPRLKTRSSYNEQFF.

The CDR3 coding sequence is TGCAGCGCCGCCCATCGGGGGGAGACCCAGTACTTC. It encodes CSAAHRGETQYF. V is TRBV29-1 and J is TRBJ2-5, with D possibly matching TRBD2 (6 bases). The CDR3 is 12 residues long. Per germline, CDR1 SQVTM and CDR2 ANQGSEA. V was trimmed by 7 bases and J by 5 bases, leaving 14 bases between them.

The CDR3 nucleotides read TGTGCCAGCAGCGGCAATGGTGCCCTGGAGGAGACCCAGTACTTC. Translation gives CASSGNGALEETQYF. The gene calls are TRBV28 and TRBJ2-5, with D unclear. Germline assignment: CDR1 MDHEN and CDR2 SYDVKM. V gave up 6 bases and J gave up 5 bases, with 19 bases separating them. The CDR3 runs 15 residues.

This clonotype was seen more than once but under ten times. The chain combines TRBV20-1 with TRBJ2-5; tentatively, D is TRBD2 (6 bases). CDR1 and CDR2 from the germline V gene are DFQATT and SNEGSKA (reference sequence). The V gene lost 5 bases and the J gene lost 1 base, with 11 bases spanning the gap. The CDR3 runs to 13 residues. The CDR3 spells CSAAGGAQETQYF. In nucleotides, the CDR3 is TGCAGTGCTGCCGGAGGGGCCCAAGAGACCCAGTACTTC.

V usage is TRBV20-1 and J usage is TRBJ2-1, with D possibly being TRBD2 (7 bases). The CDR3 is 13 residues long. Per germline, CDR1 DFQATT and CDR2 SNEGSKA (reference sequence). V lost 5 bases to trimming and J lost 6 bases, with 14 bases between them. As DNA, the CDR3 is TGCAGTGCTGCGAGGGGGGGGACCAATGAGCAGTTCTTC. Translation gives CSAARGGTNEQFF.

J is TRBJ1-4 and V is TRBV7-9; D is unclear. The CDR3 consists of 14 residues. V shed 8 bases and J shed 3 bases, with 13 bases lying between them. Looked up from germline, CDR1 is SEHNR and CDR2 is FQNEAQ (reference sequence). The CDR3 DNA reads TGTGCCAGCGGTCGAGGGCTATCTAATGAAAAACTGTTTTTT. Translated: CASGRGLSNEKLFF.

This clonotype was picked up a small number of times. This chain links TRBV5-1 with TRBJ2-7, with D possibly being TRBD2 (6 bases). There are 16 residues in the CDR3. Per germline, CDR1 SGHRS and CDR2 YFSETQ. V shed 1 base and J shed 6 bases, with 20 bases lying between them. CDR3 loop: CASSLRVMEGSSEQYF. The CDR3 nucleotides are TGCGCCAGCAGCTTGCGGGTAATGGAGGGGAGTTCCGAGCAGTACTTC.

The chain couples TRBV9 to TRBJ2-5; perhaps TRBD1 as D (6 bases). V lost 4 bases and J lost 2, with 12 bases in between. Germline V CDR1 and CDR2: SGDLS, YYNGEE. The CDR3 totals 14 residues. CDR3 sequence: CASSFGQLQETQYF. The CDR3 region has the DNA TGTGCCAGCAGCTTCGGACAGCTTCAAGAGACCCAGTACTTC.

The CDR3 spells CASSEKGQGADYGYTF. DNA of the CDR3: TGTGCCAGCAGCGAGAAGGGACAGGGGGCGGACTATGGCTACACCTTC. The chain carries TRBV7-9 and TRBJ1-2; 12 positions match TRBD1. CDR1 is SEHNR, CDR2 FQNEAQ, per germline (reference sequence). Unmatched junction bases numbered 7, after V lost 5 bases and J lost 3 bases. This CDR3 comprises 16 residues. Full variable domain (outside the CDR3, taken from reference TRBV7-9 and TRBJ1-2): DTGVSQNPRHKITKRGQNVTFRCDPISEHNRLYWYRQTLGQGPEFLTYFQNEAQLEKSRLLSDRFSAERPKGSFSTLEIQRTEQGDSAMYLCASSEKGQGADYGYTFGSGTRLTVV.

With respect to this clonotype: The junction does not match germline at one end; this may be a read error. The chain employs TRBV7-2 and TRBJ2-3; 8 bases match TRBD2. The V gene's germline CDR1 is SGHTA and CDR2 FQGNSA. This CDR3 has 16 residues. The CDR3 bases are TGTGCCAGCCGCTTTTTAGCGGGGTGGAGTCCAGATACGCAGTATTTT. Protein product: CASRFLAGWSPDTQYF.